Listed here are 13 T cell receptor beta chains from one sample, sequenced in a study of breast tumors, draining lymph nodes, adjacent tissues. Samples came from axillary lymph nodes draining the breast cancer. TCRdb passed the multiplex PCR reads through MiXCR, listing each CDR3 protein once. The repertoire consists of 140,000 or so distinct CDR3 sequences, with less than 35% occurring once and the leading ten covering around 2.3%. The sample comprised axillary lymph node tissue. Receptors originate from a female donor with breast cancer. Some clones in this sample may be carry-over from other donors' samples.

About this clonotype itself: Without the conserved terminal phenylalanine or tryptophan, this CDR3 likely stems from a read error. The chain links TRBV7-3 to TRBJ1-5; the match to TRBD1 covers 8 bases. This CDR3 has 15 residues. Germline CDR1 SGHTA, CDR2 FQGTGA. V lost 5 bases to trimming and J lost 6 bases; unmatched junction nucleotides: 9. CDR3: CASSQTTGVGQPQHL. CDR3 bases: TGTGCCAGCAGCCAGACGACAGGGGTAGGTCAGCCCCAGCATCTT.

This sequence joins TRBV12-3 or TRBV12-4 and TRBJ2-1; 7 bases agree with TRBD2. The CDR3 contains 17 residues. With 6 bases clipped from V and 7 bases from J, the junction kept 18 bases outside the gene matches. The CDR3, as DNA: TGTGCCAGCAGCCATTCAGGTCAGGGAGGGGCAGGGAATGAGCAGTTCTTC. This codes for CASSHSGQGGAGNEQFF.

Ten or more counts support this clonotype. Here the CDR3 DNA reads TGTGCCAGCAGCCCCACCGAGACCCAGTACTTC. It yields the protein CASSPTETQYF. The V and J genes are TRBV7-2 and TRBJ2-5, with D unresolved. V lost 5 bases and J 5 bases, leaving 6 bases between the germline ends. Germline assignment: CDR1 SGHTA and CDR2 FQGNSA. The CDR3 is made up of 11 amino acids.

This chain uses TRBV13 with TRBJ2-1; D unresolved. CDR3 size: 16 residues. Trimming shortened V by 0 bases and J by 8 bases, and 17 bases separated the two germline ends. In germline, CDR1 is PRHDT, CDR2 FYEKMQ (reference sequence). CDR3 nucleotides: TGTGCCAGCAGCTTAGGCTACCCCCTCACGGAGTATGAGCAGTTCTTC. This translates into CASSLGYPLTEYEQFF.

This clonotype was counted ten times or more. This rearrangement joins TRBV5-1 to TRBJ1-2; D remains ambiguous. This CDR3 has 15 amino acids. Trimming stripped 1 base from V and 4 bases from J, with 14 bases between. In germline, CDR1 is SGHRS, CDR2 YFSETQ. The CDR3 loop reads CASSLFPSIGYGYTF. CDR3 nucleotide sequence: TGCGCCAGCAGCTTGTTTCCGTCTATAGGCTATGGCTACACCTTC.

This clonotype occurred once. The chain combines TRBV29-1 with TRBJ1-4; 9 bases are shared with TRBD1. Germline V gene sequence: CDR1 SQVTM, CDR2 ANQGSEA. J lost 8 bases, V lost 3 bases, and 10 bases had no gene match. This CDR3 contains 15 residues. CDR3 nucleotides: TGCAGCGTTGATTCCAGGGGACAGGGAGGCGAAAAACTGTTTTTT. It is translated as CSVDSRGQGGEKLFF.

Turning to this clonotype: The CDR3 does not close with the conserved phenylalanine or tryptophan, likely indicating a read error. The limits of the CDR3 on the DNA are not certain, so only TCRdb's listed CDR3 is given. The chain couples TRBV20-1 to TRBJ2-1; the table names TRBD2, a call not compared with the DNA. Germline values: CDR1 DFQATT, CDR2 SNEGSKA (reference sequence). Inclusive of both ends, the CDR3 amounts to 15 amino acids. This CDR3 reads CSASLTSGGYNEQTL.

This clonotype occurred many times. A much larger clonotype is one base distant, so this may be a read error. This sequence joins TRBV6-4 and TRBJ1-2; 9 bases match TRBD1. The CDR3 covers 14 residues. Trimming took 6 bases from V and 6 from J; bases not matched to a gene: 8. Germline-derived CDR1 and CDR2 are MRHNA and SNTAGT. The CDR3 reads CASRHVDRGHGYTF. In nucleotides, the CDR3 is TGTGCCAGCAGACATGTGGACAGGGGTCATGGCTACACCTTC.

There are many counts of this clonotype. V is TRBV10-3 and J is TRBJ1-2; D gene unclear. In germline, CDR1 is ENHRY, CDR2 SYGVKD. V was cut by 1 base and J by 4 bases, with 7 bases left in between. The CDR3 length is 13 residues. The CDR3 DNA reads TGTGCCATCAGTGAGTATTTCAGCTATGGCTACACCTTC. Translating gives CAISEYFSYGYTF.

A remark on this clonotype: No DNA is shown, since the ends of the CDR3 on it are uncertain; the CDR3 is the one TCRdb lists. The chain carries TRBV7-2 and TRBJ2-5. The CDR3 contains 20 residues when both ends are counted. Germline CDR1 reads SGHTA; CDR2 reads FQGNSA. This CDR3 reads CASSLMGSGNTIYFGETQYF.

This clonotype was seen repeatedly, ten times or more. This chain links TRBV30 with TRBJ1-6, with D perhaps matching TRBD1 (6 bases). Trimming took 3 bases from V and 0 from J, leaving 15 bases between them. Germline V gene sequence: CDR1 GTSNPN, CDR2 SVGIG (reference sequence). The CDR3 sequence is 17 residues long. The CDR3 sequence is CAWRWQGTYSYNSPLHF. CDR3 nucleotides: TGTGCCTGGAGGTGGCAGGGGACATACTCCTATAATTCACCCCTCCACTTT. The whole variable domain, remainder taken from reference TRBV30 and TRBJ1-6, is SQTIHQWPATLVQPVGSPLSLECTVEGTSNPNLYWYRQAAGRGLQLLFYSVGIGQISSEVPQNLSASRPQDRQFILSSKKLLLSDSGFYLCAWRWQGTYSYNSPLHFGNGTRLTVT.

This clonotype was detected many times. V is TRBV11-2 and J is TRBJ2-3, with no clear D. Trimming took 1 base from V and 5 from J, leaving 16 bases between them. Germline CDR1 and CDR2: SGHAT and FQNNGV. The CDR3 contains 16 residues. DNA for the CDR3: TGTGCCAGCAGCTTAGTTCTCCAGCGCCCGGAAGATACGCAGTATTTT. Protein sequence: CASSLVLQRPEDTQYF. The entire variable domain, with the rest obtained from reference TRBV11-2 and TRBJ2-3, is as follows: EAGVAQSPRYKIIEKRQSVAFWCNPISGHATLYWYQQILGQGPKLLIQFQNNGVVDDSQLPKDRFSAERLKGVDSTLKIQPAKLEDSAVYLCASSLVLQRPEDTQYFGPGTRLTVL.

V gene TRBV6-5 combines with J gene TRBJ2-2; no firm D call. Looked up from germline, CDR1 is MNHEY and CDR2 is SVGAGI. V was shortened by 0 bases and J by 6 bases, with 2 bases between the two germline ends. This CDR3 spans 12 amino acids. CDR3 protein: CASSYSPGELFF. For the CDR3, the DNA is TGTGCCAGCAGTTACTCACCCGGGGAGCTGTTTTTT.